This TCR beta chain originates from a study of cytomegalovirus exposure and HLA in healthy donors. Study-level findings and limits: The study assumed roughly uniform donor sequencing depth for presence/absence analyses. Reportedly, a later analysis found an Asian-associated ancestry cluster had fewer N-insertions than the roughly 700-donor mean.

As regards this clone: Antigen unknown.

In germline, CDR1 is KGHSH, CDR2 LQKENI. The CDR3 consists of 15 residues. V dropped 3 bases and J dropped 4 bases, with 16 bases sitting between them. Primers for the PCR totalled 60 Vbeta and 13 Jbeta. Authors' processing steps: Around 9.9 million shared chains were among the roughly 78 million unique TCR beta chains that a later analysis counted. Repertoires were generated with immunoSEQ multiplex PCR, while TCRdb's copy carries only in-frame clones and drops some. D and trimming were read from the DNA, whereas the V and J calls and clone size are those reported in that table. The sample table sets out 150,000 or so clones.

Sequenced sample: PBMCs. The rearrangement uses TRBV18 and TRBJ2-7; D not certain. This sequence originates from a woman aged 60-75 years in good health and CMV-seronegative. The CDR3 loop reads CASSPSGLGRYEQYF. CDR3 nucleotide sequence: TGTGCCAGCTCACCTTCCGGGTTAGGCCGGTACGAGCAGTACTTC.